The 25 T cell receptor beta chains in this list originate from one sample, sequenced in a study of OX40 agonist ivuxolimab in advanced cancers. This table comes from immunoSEQ multiplex PCR, and its TCRdb copy is limited to in-frame clones, with some not included. The sample lists over 55,000 clones, roughly 84% occurring once. Specimen: CD4+ or CD8+ T cells sorted from blood, collected in a trial of the OX40 agonist ivuxolimab. The receptors come from an adult with an advanced solid tumor such as melanoma, head and neck, liver or kidney cancer.

This chain uses TRBV29-1 with TRBJ1-1; TRBD1 matches at 8 bases. The CDR3 runs 16 residues. The V segment lost 5 bases and the J segment 4 bases; nucleotides outside the gene matches: 15. CDR1 and CDR2 from the germline V gene are SQVTM and ANQGSEA. The DNA of the CDR3 is TGCAGCGTTACCCGCCGTGGCAGGGGGCCCCTCACTGAAGCTTTCTTT. Translating gives CSVTRRGRGPLTEAFF. The full variable domain, completed using reference TRBV29-1 and TRBJ1-1, is SAVISQKPSRDICQRGTSLTIQCQVDSQVTMMFWYRQQPGQSLTLIATANQGSEATYESGFVIDKFPISRPNLTFSTLTVSNMSPEDSSIYLCSVTRRGRGPLTEAFFGQGTRLTVV.

This clone has just a few counts. This chain links TRBV7-2 with TRBJ2-3; 12 bases are shared with TRBD2. The V segment lost 6 bases and the J segment 5 bases; nucleotides outside the gene matches: 9. The CDR3 extends over 16 amino acids. Germline V gives CDR1 SGHTA, CDR2 FQGNSA. CDR3 nucleotides: TGTGCCAGCAGTTCCCTTTCTAGCGGGGGGGGAGATACGCAGTATTTT. Protein product: CASSSLSSGGGDTQYF.

The V call is TRBV7-2, the J call TRBJ1-3, with no clear D. The CDR3 is made up of 12 amino acids. Trimming shortened V by 8 bases and J by 0 bases, and 5 bases separated the two germline ends. Germline V gene lookup returns CDR1 SGHTA and CDR2 FQGNSA. CDR3 in DNA: TGTGCCAGCCGGAGCTCTGGAAACACCATATATTTT. Translating gives CASRSSGNTIYF.

V and J are TRBV5-1 and TRBJ1-2, with TRBD1 as a possible D gene (5 bases). The V end lost 3 bases, the J end lost 3 bases, and 18 bases lay between the germline ends. The germline CDR1 and CDR2 sequences are SGHRS and YFSETQ. The CDR3 is 16 residues long. The CDR3 protein is CASSSAKGPRDYGYTF. CDR3 nucleotide sequence: TGCGCCAGCAGCTCGGCTAAGGGGCCGCGGGACTATGGCTACACCTTC.

The gene calls are TRBV27 and TRBJ2-6; possible D gene TRBD1, 6 bases. Looked up from germline, CDR1 is MNHEY and CDR2 is SMNVEV (reference sequence). The V gene lost 4 bases and the J gene lost 0 bases, with 10 bases spanning the gap. The CDR3 loop spans 16 amino acids. CDR3 in amino acids: CASSYRQDSGANVLTF. The CDR3 DNA reads as TGTGCCAGCAGTTATAGACAGGACTCTGGGGCCAACGTCCTGACTTTC.

This clone has just one count. The gene calls are TRBV18 and TRBJ1-1, with D possibly TRBD1 on 6 matching bases. Germline CDR1 is KGHSH and CDR2 is LQKENI. This CDR3 has 14 amino acids. V lost 3 bases to trimming and J lost 4 bases, with 12 bases between them. The CDR3 nucleotides read TGTGCCAGCTCACCCTTGGGGGCGGCCACTGAAGCTTTCTTT. Protein sequence: CASSPLGAATEAFF.

The chain is built from TRBV12-5 and TRBJ1-2; 9 nucleotides line up with TRBD1. Germline-derived CDR1 and CDR2 are LGHNT and FRNRAP. This CDR3 spans 20 amino acids. V lost 0 bases and J lost 0; bases outside the gene matches: 14. The CDR3 DNA follows: TGTGCTAGTGGTTTGGTACTAACAGACAGGGGGATTTCGGCTAACTATGGCTACACCTTC. This gives the protein CASGLVLTDRGISANYGYTF.

The chain recombines TRBV5-1 with TRBJ2-3; D is perhaps TRBD1 (5 bases). V lost 1 base, J lost 2 bases, and 11 bases lay in between. There are 15 residues in the CDR3. Germline CDR1 SGHRS, CDR2 YFSETQ. The CDR3 loop reads CASSLSRTYTDTQYF. CDR3 in DNA: TGCGCCAGCAGCTTGAGCCGGACATACACAGATACGCAGTATTTT.

The chain is built from TRBV4-2 and TRBJ1-1; 7 nucleotides line up with TRBD1. This CDR3 comprises 16 residues. After removal of 1 base from V and 4 bases from J, the junction contained 9 bases not matched to a gene. Germline CDR1 LGHNA, CDR2 YNFKEQ. DNA for the CDR3: TGTGCCAGCAGCCAAGCGGGGAACAGGGGAGTCACTGAAGCTTTCTTT. It is translated as CASSQAGNRGVTEAFF.

V is TRBV5-1 and J is TRBJ2-2; 9 bases match TRBD1. In germline, CDR1 is SGHRS, CDR2 YFSETQ. This CDR3 has 15 amino acids. The junction had 2 bases not matched to a gene; V was cut back by 2 bases and J by 3 bases. The chain's CDR3 is CASSLRQGDTGELFF. The CDR3 DNA reads as TGCGCCAGCAGCTTACGACAGGGGGACACCGGGGAGCTGTTTTTT.

This clone was seen more than once but under ten times. The V gene is TRBV5-5, the J gene TRBJ1-2, with D unresolved. CDR1 and CDR2 from the germline V gene are SGHKS and YYEKEE (reference sequence). CDR3 length: 14 amino acids. With 0 bases removed from V and 7 bases from J, the gap between germline ends came to 13 bases. The chain's CDR3 is CASSLGSPGTGYTF. DNA of the CDR3: TGTGCCAGCAGCTTGGGATCCCCGGGAACTGGCTACACCTTC.

V gene TRBV7-3 combines with J gene TRBJ2-7, with 7 bases matching TRBD2. The CDR3 is made up of 14 amino acids. Germline CDR1 is SGHTA and CDR2 is FQGTGA. V lost 5 bases, J lost 6 bases, and 10 bases stayed unmatched. The CDR3 DNA is TGTGCCAGCAGCCCCGGGACTATCGACACCGAGCAGTACTTC. Translated, it gives CASSPGTIDTEQYF. The full variable domain, in which reference TRBV7-3 and TRBJ2-7 provide the parts outside the CDR3, is GAGVSQTPSNKVTEKGKYVELRCDPISGHTALYWYRQSLGQGPEFLIYFQGTGAADDSGLPNDRFFAVRPEGSVSTLKIQRTERGDSAVYLCASSPGTIDTEQYFGPGTRLTVT.

The chain combines TRBV25-1 with TRBJ1-1; 9 bases are shared with TRBD1. The germline V gene has CDR1 MGHDK and CDR2 SYGVNS. The CDR3 spans 14 residues. Trimming cost V 4 bases and J 4 bases; bases outside gene matches: 4. The CDR3 spells CASSVQGARTEAFF. CDR3 nucleotide sequence: TGTGCCAGCAGTGTACAGGGGGCTCGCACTGAAGCTTTCTTT.

This sequence joins TRBV5-5 and TRBJ2-1; D perhaps matches TRBD1 (6 bases). V lost 2 bases and J lost 5, with 11 bases in between. The CDR3 sequence is 14 residues long. CDR1 SGHKS and CDR2 YYEKEE come from the germline V gene (reference sequence). Here the CDR3 reads CASSFQQGHNEQFF. CDR3 nucleotide sequence: TGTGCCAGCAGCTTCCAACAGGGACACAATGAGCAGTTCTTC.

This rearrangement joins TRBV9 to TRBJ2-5; 10 nucleotides match TRBD2. This CDR3 region has 15 residues. V lost 1 base and J lost 5; bases outside the gene matches: 5. Germline assignment: CDR1 SGDLS and CDR2 YYNGEE. The CDR3 nucleotides are TGTGCCAGCAGCGTAAGCGGGGGGGCCGGGGAGACCCAGTACTTC. Protein sequence: CASSVSGGAGETQYF.

Here the CDR3 reads CASSPERGGRNEQFF. CDR3 sequence (DNA): TGTGCCAGCAGTCCCGAGCGGGGGGGTAGGAATGAGCAGTTCTTC. This chain joins TRBV2 and TRBJ2-1, with TRBD2 matching 10 bases. The J segment lost 7 bases and the V segment lost 5 bases, leaving 8 bases of the junction unmatched. CDR3 length: 15 amino acids. Germline loops: CDR1 SNHLY, CDR2 FYNNEI.

This clone came up a few times. The rearrangement joins TRBV5-6 to TRBJ1-2; no firm D call. The ends were cut back, 0 bases at V and 4 bases at J, with 16 bases in the middle. Germline assignment: CDR1 SGHDT and CDR2 YYEEEE. The CDR3 totals 16 residues. The CDR3, as DNA: TGTGCCAGCAGCTTGGTCGACGGAAGGGAGGTCTATGGCTACACCTTC. Translation gives CASSLVDGREVYGYTF.

The chain joins TRBV28 to TRBJ2-7, with TRBD2 matching 7 bases. After removal of 7 bases from V and 7 bases from J, the junction contained 13 bases not matched to a gene. Germline V gene data show CDR1 as MDHEN and CDR2 as SYDVKM. The CDR3 sequence is 14 residues long. The CDR3 DNA reads TGTGCCAGCACCCGCGGGAGTACCTTCGGGGAGCAGTACTTC. Its translation is CASTRGSTFGEQYF.

The chain couples TRBV29-1 to TRBJ2-3; 8 bases are a match to TRBD1. The CDR3 loop spans 15 amino acids. With V trimmed by 4 bases and J by 2 bases, 8 bases remained unmatched. From germline, CDR1 is SQVTM and CDR2 ANQGSEA. The DNA for the CDR3 is TGCAGCGTTGCAAACGGACAGGGTTCCACAGATACGCAGTATTTT. This encodes CSVANGQGSTDTQYF.

The chain recombines TRBV15 with TRBJ2-3; 8 bases align to TRBD1. V dropped 1 base and J dropped 0; count of bases not matched to a gene: 6. The CDR3 consists of 17 residues. Germline V lookup: CDR1 LNHNV, CDR2 YYDKDF (reference sequence). The CDR3 loop reads CATSRGFGTGSTDTQYF. DNA of the CDR3: TGTGCCACCAGCAGAGGATTTGGGACAGGCAGCACAGATACGCAGTATTTT. Drawing the rest from reference TRBV15 and TRBJ2-3, the complete variable domain is DAMVIQNPRYQVTQFGKPVTLSCSQTLNHNVMYWYQQKSSQAPKLLFHYYDKDFNNEADTPDNFQSRRPNTSFCFLDIRSPGLGDTAMYLCATSRGFGTGSTDTQYFGPGTRLTVL.

The chain joins TRBV6-5 to TRBJ1-2, with D unresolved. Trimming cost V 6 bases and J 2 bases, with 10 bases left between them. CDR1 is MNHEY, CDR2 SVGAGI, per germline. The CDR3 has 13 amino acids. CDR3 loop: CASRLDPNYGYTF. Written as DNA, the CDR3 is TGTGCCAGCAGGCTAGACCCAAACTATGGCTACACCTTC.

This chain joins TRBV5-1 and TRBJ2-3; 8 bases match TRBD2. The V segment lost 1 base and the J segment 4 bases; nucleotides outside the gene matches: 11. Per the germline V gene, CDR1 is SGHRS and CDR2 is YFSETQ. The CDR3 runs 17 residues. The CDR3 here is CASSLSSGYGGADTQYF. CDR3 coding DNA: TGCGCCAGCAGCTTGTCTAGCGGCTACGGGGGGGCAGATACGCAGTATTTT.

The V and J genes are TRBV9 and TRBJ2-5, with D perhaps TRBD1 (5 bases). The length of the CDR3 is 14 residues. The germline V gene encodes CDR1 SGDLS and CDR2 YYNGEE. The V gene lost 4 bases and the J gene lost 5 bases, with 15 bases spanning the gap. For the CDR3, the DNA is TGTGCCAGCAGCCCCCCTGGACACTCGGAGACCCAGTACTTC. Its protein is CASSPPGHSETQYF.

The chain recombines TRBV5-4 with TRBJ2-5, with TRBD1 as a possible D gene (6 bases). The CDR3 loop spans 16 amino acids. Germline V lookup: CDR1 SGHNT, CDR2 YYREEE (reference sequence). V was clipped by 5 bases and J by 7 bases, with 24 bases between them. The CDR3 DNA is TGTGCCAGCAGATCTGGGACACCGATACAAGGAGGGACCCAGTACTTC. As protein: CASRSGTPIQGGTQYF. Filled out from reference TRBV5-4 and TRBJ2-5, the complete variable domain reads ETGVTQSPTHLIKTRGQQVTLRCSSQSGHNTVSWYQQALGQGPQFIFQYYREEENGRGNFPPRFSGLQFPNYSSELNVNALELDDSALYLCASRSGTPIQGGTQYFGPGTRLLVL.

This clone has just a few counts. The same CDR3 can be traced to other DNA sequences in this sample. The genes are TRBV5-1 and TRBJ2-5; D uncertain. Germline V gives CDR1 SGHRS, CDR2 YFSETQ. The CDR3 runs 11 residues. The V end was cut by 2 bases, the J end by 1 base, with 0 bases between. The CDR3 reads CASSFQETQYF. The CDR3 nucleotides are TGCGCCAGCAGCTTCCAAGAGACCCAGTACTTC.